Listed below are T cell receptor beta chains from one sample, sequenced in a study of blood T cell repertoires in COVID-19. Sequencing was performed with immunoSEQ multiplex PCR; in TCRdb, only in-frame clones are kept and a portion is missing. The sample has about 190,000 clones; about 80% are singletons. Sequenced sample: peripheral blood. Receptors originate from a woman aged 55-70 years with COVID-19, enrolled during active disease. Each CDR3 is given with its conserved first and last residue. D genes are given only for firm matches. Size tells how often a clone was seen (once, few, many) or the class of an expanded clone, and some rows leave it out.

>TRBV28|-|-|TRBJ2-3
CASSEISGPYTDTQYF
TGTGCCAGCAGTGAAATTAGCGGACCTTACACAGATACGCAGTATTTT
>TRBV28|-|-|TRBJ1-1
CASSSLNLRRDTEAFF
TGTGCCAGCAGTTCCCTAAACCTAAGACGGGACACTGAAGCTTTCTTT
>TRBV5-1|-|-|TRBJ2-5
CASSPRGGRETQYF
TGCGCCAGCAGCCCAAGGGGTGGCAGAGAGACCCAGTACTTC
>TRBV28|-|-|TRBJ1-5
CASTSPSGDSSQPQHF
TGTGCCAGCACCTCACCTTCCGGTGACAGTAGTCAGCCCCAGCATTTT
>TRBV5-1|-|TRBD2|TRBJ2-2
CASYLGGDTGELFF
TGCGCCAGCTATCTCGGGGGGGACACCGGGGAGCTGTTTTTT
>TRBV11-2|-|-|TRBJ1-5
CASSLGSGNQPQHF
TGTGCCAGCAGCTTAGGTTCGGGCAATCAGCCCCAGCATTTT
>TRBV6-5|-|TRBD2|TRBJ2-2
CASRGTSGATGELFF
TGTGCCAGCAGAGGGACTAGCGGGGCCACCGGGGAGCTGTTTTTT
>TRBV7-2|-|-|TRBJ1-6
CASSLRVVALRGDNSPLHF
TGTGCCAGCAGCTTAAGGGTGGTGGCCCTGCGGGGGGATAATTCACCCCTCCACTTT
>TRBV7-9|-|-|TRBJ2-3
CASSLTGDRTDTQYF
TGTGCCAGCAGCTTAACAGGAGACCGCACAGATACGCAGTATTTT
>TRBV10-3|-|-|TRBJ2-3
CAISDVSTDTQYF
TGTGCCATCAGTGACGTTAGCACAGATACGCAGTATTTT
>TRBV30|-|-|TRBJ1-5
CAWKAVDSLQPQHF
TGTGCCTGGAAGGCAGTGGACAGCTTACAGCCCCAGCATTTT
>TRBV28|-|-|TRBJ1-1
CASQGVTVNLNTEAFF
TGTGCCAGTCAAGGAGTAACCGTGAATTTGAACACTGAAGCTTTCTTT
>TRBV4-2|-|TRBD2|TRBJ2-7
CASSQDRLAGSEQYF
TGTGCCAGCAGCCAAGATCGACTAGCGGGGTCCGAGCAGTACTTC
>TRBV27|once|-|TRBJ1-2
CASNPRGKGYGYTF
TGTGCCAGCAATCCGCGGGGAAAAGGCTATGGCTACACCTTC
>TRBV19|-|-|TRBJ2-7
CASSPGTGLFSYEQYF
TGTGCCAGTAGTCCTGGTACAGGGCTGTTTTCCTACGAGCAGTACTTC
>TRBV19|-|-|TRBJ2-1
CASGMGYHEQFF
TGTGCCAGTGGTATGGGCTATCATGAGCAGTTCTTC
>TRBV3-1/TRBV3-2|-|TRBD1|TRBJ1-4
CASSLLGQVELRELFF
TGTGCCAGCAGCCTATTGGGACAGGTGGAGTTGAGGGAACTGTTTTTT
>TRBV12-3/TRBV12-4|-|-|TRBJ2-2
CASSLRAGELFF
TGTGCCAGCAGTTTGAGGGCCGGGGAGCTGTTTTTT
>TRBV27|-|TRBD2|TRBJ2-1
CASSFSSGRAYLNEQFF
TGTGCCAGCAGTTTCTCTAGCGGGAGGGCCTATTTAAATGAGCAGTTCTTC
>TRBV5-1|-|-|TRBJ2-7
CASSLLQGGTNEQYF
TGCGCCAGCAGCTTATTACAGGGGGGGACGAACGAGCAGTACTTC
>TRBV6-1|-|-|TRBJ1-1
CASSEGVEAFF
TGTGCCAGCAGCGAGGGGGTTGAAGCTTTCTTT
>TRBV2|few|-|TRBJ2-1
CASSLSGPSSYNEQFF
TGTGCCAGCAGCTTGAGCGGGCCGAGCTCCTACAATGAGCAGTTCTTC
>TRBV5-1|-|TRBD1|TRBJ1-3
CASSPGQGARGNTIYF
TGCGCCAGCAGCCCCGGACAGGGGGCGCGTGGAAACACCATATATTTT
>TRBV2|-|-|TRBJ2-5
CASSVVGHQETQYF
TGTGCCAGCAGTGTCGTGGGGCACCAAGAGACCCAGTACTTC
>TRBV18|-|-|TRBJ1-5
CASSPEGGAQPQHF
TGTGCCAGCTCACCAGAAGGGGGGGCTCAGCCCCAGCATTTT
>TRBV13|-|-|TRBJ1-1
CASSPLGGQNTEAFF
TGTGCCAGCAGCCCCTTGGGGGGGCAGAACACTGAAGCTTTCTTT
>TRBV5-1|-|TRBD1|TRBJ1-4
CASSLDGQGNEKLFF
TGCGCCAGCAGCTTGGACGGACAGGGGAATGAAAAACTGTTTTTT
>TRBV9|-|-|TRBJ2-2
CASSVGGNTGELFF
TGTGCCAGCAGCGTCGGGGGAAACACCGGGGAGCTGTTTTTT
>TRBV10-3|few|TRBD1|TRBJ1-1
CAISEVRGLSTEAFF
TGTGCCATCAGTGAGGTAAGGGGGCTGAGCACTGAAGCTTTCTTT
>TRBV7-2|-|-|TRBJ2-7
CASSSRDFGYEQYF
TGTGCCAGCAGTTCCCGGGACTTTGGGTACGAGCAGTACTTC
>TRBV29-1|few|TRBD2|TRBJ2-1
CSVTGLAGGDLGSYNEQFF
TGCAGCGTTACCGGACTAGCGGGAGGCGATCTAGGGTCCTACAATGAGCAGTTCTTC
>TRBV9|-|TRBD2|TRBJ2-7
CASSRISGPTYEQYF
TGTGCCAGCAGCCGAATTAGCGGGCCCACCTACGAGCAGTACTTC
>TRBV3-1/TRBV3-2|once|-|TRBJ2-1
CASSQDSPPPHGNEQFF
TGTGCCAGCAGCCAAGACTCTCCCCCTCCCCACGGGAATGAGCAGTTCTTC
>TRBV4-1|-|-|TRBJ1-6
CASSQVHDNSPLHF
TGCGCCAGCAGCCAAGTACACGATAATTCACCCCTCCACTTT
>TRBV11-2|-|-|TRBJ1-2
CASSFGGGYGYTF
TGTGCCAGCAGCTTCGGGGGAGGCTATGGCTACACCTTC
>TRBV19|-|-|TRBJ1-1
CASSPSLGEDTEAFF
TGTGCCAGTAGTCCAAGTCTAGGGGAAGACACTGAAGCTTTCTTT
>TRBV10-1|-|-|TRBJ1-1
CASSESGKNTEAFF
TGCGCCAGCAGTGAGTCGGGCAAGAACACTGAAGCTTTCTTT
>TRBV19|few|TRBD2|TRBJ2-3
CASSIGSGTTRQDTQYF
TGTGCCAGTAGTATAGGCAGCGGGACGACCAGGCAAGATACGCAGTATTTT
>TRBV5-1|-|TRBD1|TRBJ2-6
CASSLGTGGANVLTF
TGCGCCAGCAGCCTCGGGACAGGCGGGGCCAACGTCCTGACTTTC
>TRBV13|-|TRBD2|TRBJ2-7
CASSLGLAGRGAGSLYEQYF
TGTGCCAGCAGCTTAGGCCTTGCGGGGCGGGGAGCGGGAAGTCTCTACGAGCAGTACTTC
>TRBV5-5|-|-|TRBJ2-7
CASSFPGVHEQYF
TGTGCCAGCAGCTTCCCGGGGGTCCACGAGCAGTACTTC
>TRBV27|-|-|TRBJ2-1
CASSSLGAGDNEQFF
TGTGCCAGCAGTTCCCTGGGGGCAGGAGACAATGAGCAGTTCTTC
>TRBV9|-|TRBD2|TRBJ2-3
CASSTSSGRATDTQYF
TGTGCCAGCAGCACCAGTAGCGGGAGGGCCACAGATACGCAGTATTTT
>TRBV29-1|-|-|TRBJ2-2
CSVEPQRGTGELFF
TGCAGCGTTGAACCCCAGCGAGGGACCGGGGAGCTGTTTTTT
>TRBV29-1|-|-|TRBJ1-6
CSVESGGTLHF
TGCAGCGTTGAGTCCGGGGGAACCCTCCACTTT
>TRBV28|few|-|TRBJ1-1
CASRPLTEAFF
TGTGCCAGCCGTCCACTCACTGAAGCTTTCTTT
>TRBV4-1|-|-|TRBJ2-7
CASSQDRETAYEQYF
TGCGCCAGCAGCCAAGATCGCGAGACAGCCTACGAGCAGTACTTC
>TRBV10-3|-|-|TRBJ1-4
CAISESGVNEKLFF
TGTGCCATCAGTGAGTCCGGAGTTAATGAAAAACTGTTTTTT
>TRBV29-1|once|TRBD1|TRBJ1-2
CSVETPGTGNNYGYTF
TGCAGCGTTGAAACCCCCGGGACAGGGAACAACTATGGCTACACCTTC
>TRBV5-1|few|-|TRBJ1-6
CASSLGLGQGNSPLHF
TGCGCCAGCAGCTTGGGGTTAGGGCAGGGGAATTCACCCCTCCACTTT
>TRBV6-5|-|-|TRBJ1-3
CASTLTGLSGNTIYF
TGTGCCAGCACCTTGACTGGCCTCTCTGGAAACACCATATATTTT
>TRBV20-1|few|-|TRBJ1-2
CSASHREFNYGYTF
TGCAGTGCTAGTCACAGGGAGTTTAACTATGGCTACACCTTC
>TRBV12-3/TRBV12-4|-|TRBD1|TRBJ1-5
CASSRGGEPQHF
TGTGCCAGCAGTAGAGGGGGCGAACCCCAGCATTTT
>TRBV5-4|-|-|TRBJ1-2
CASSYAAEVYGYTF
TGTGCCAGCAGCTATGCTGCGGAAGTCTATGGCTACACCTTC
>TRBV7-3|-|TRBD1|TRBJ2-1
CASSRSRQGAYNEQFF
TGTGCCAGCAGCCGAAGTAGGCAGGGGGCCTACAATGAGCAGTTCTTC